One and the same sample provided the 8 T cell receptor beta chains below, sequenced in a study of blood T cell repertoires in COVID-19. Assay used: immunoSEQ multiplex PCR; TCRdb lists only in-frame clones, some missing. The sample includes 150,000 to 200,000 clones, 65% to 80% of them seen just once. Sequencing was performed on PBMCs or T cells enriched from blood (not recorded which). The receptors derive from a woman between 50 and 59 years old with acute COVID-19.

This clone has just a few counts. CDR3 sequence (DNA): TGTGCCAGCAGCTCCTCTAGCGGGGGTACGAATGAGCAGTTCTTC. Its translation is CASSSSSGGTNEQFF. The chain recombines TRBV7-6 with TRBJ2-1; 10 nucleotides agree with TRBD2. V gave up 4 bases and J gave up 7 bases; unmatched junction bases: 7. The V gene's germline CDR1 is SGHVS and CDR2 FNYEAQ. This CDR3 is 15 amino acids long.

The CDR3 spells CASSTRTGTNEKLFF. The CDR3 coding sequence is TGTGCCAGCAGCACCCGGACAGGAACTAATGAAAAACTGTTTTTT. The V gene is TRBV7-2, the J gene TRBJ1-4; 7 bases fit TRBD1. V shed 5 bases and J 1 base; nucleotides not matched to a gene: 4. The CDR3 covers 15 residues. Per the germline V gene, CDR1 is SGHTA and CDR2 is FQGNSA. The entire variable domain, with the rest obtained from reference TRBV7-2 and TRBJ1-4, is as follows: GAGVSQSPSNKVTEKGKDVELRCDPISGHTALYWYRQSLGQGLEFLIYFQGNSAPDKSGLPSDRFSAERTGGSVSTLTIQRTQQEDSAVYLCASSTRTGTNEKLFFGSGTQLSVL.

This chain joins TRBV6-6 and TRBJ1-2; possible D gene TRBD1, 5 bases. Per germline, CDR1 MNHNY and CDR2 SVGAGI (reference sequence). With 4 bases removed from V and 8 bases from J, the gap between germline ends came to 17 bases. The CDR3 has 14 amino acids. In DNA, the CDR3 is TGTGCCAGCAGTTCCGTCGAAGGGGATAGGGGCTACACCTTC. Protein product: CASSSVEGDRGYTF.

The rearrangement uses TRBV7-2 and TRBJ1-1; no clear D. This CDR3 has 14 amino acids. CDR1 SGHTA and CDR2 FQGNSA come from the germline V gene. V was pared by 2 bases and J by 0 bases, with 7 bases between. The CDR3 spells CASSLPVMNTEAFF. CDR3 nucleotides: TGTGCCAGCAGCTTACCAGTCATGAACACTGAAGCTTTCTTT.

This chain links TRBV11-2 with TRBJ1-1; D is uncertain. This CDR3 has 14 residues. CDR1 and CDR2 (germline): SGHAT, FQNNGV. V shed 2 bases and J shed 2 bases, with 9 bases lying between them. CDR3 DNA: TGTGCCAGCAGCTTAACAAGTGCCAACACTGAAGCTTTCTTT. This encodes CASSLTSANTEAFF.

The chain combines TRBV7-6 with TRBJ2-1, with 9 bases lining up with TRBD1. CDR3 size: 15 residues. V shed 4 bases and J 9 bases; nucleotides not matched to a gene: 10. Germline V lookup: CDR1 SGHVS, CDR2 FNYEAQ. The CDR3 loop is CASSYGTGNIGEQFF. The CDR3 DNA sequence: TGTGCCAGCAGCTACGGGACAGGGAATATCGGTGAGCAGTTCTTC.

This clone has a count of ten or more. Other DNA sequences from this sample encode an identical CDR3 as well. V is TRBV6-4 and J is TRBJ2-1, with 11 bases lining up with TRBD1. The germline V gene encodes CDR1 MRHNA and CDR2 SNTAGT. The CDR3 is 13 residues long. V lost 6 bases and J lost 7; bases outside the gene matches: 2. The CDR3 DNA is TGTGCCAGCAGAGGACAGGGGGCAAATGAGCAGTTCTTC. Residues: CASRGQGANEQFF.

This clone appeared a single time. V and J are TRBV19 and TRBJ1-4; 8 nucleotides agree with TRBD1. The CDR3 is 15 residues long. CDR1 is LNHDA, CDR2 SQIVND, per germline (reference sequence). V trimming: 5 bases; J trimming: 0 bases; junction bases outside the gene matches: 2. CDR3 loop: CASSLGQATNEKLFF. The CDR3 DNA reads TGTGCCAGTAGTTTGGGACAGGCAACTAATGAAAAACTGTTTTTT.